A selection of T cell receptor beta chains follows, all from one sample in a study of blood T cell repertoires in COVID-19. Method: immunoSEQ multiplex PCR; TCRdb's copy keeps in-frame clones and lacks some. The repertoire holds about 130,000 clones, with almost 80% as singletons. Sequencing input: peripheral blood. These receptors all stem from a man in his fifties or sixties who had recovered from COVID-19. Both conserved end residues are part of each CDR3.

j_gene	v_gene	CDR3aa
TRBJ1-2	TRBV11-2	CASSGTGGYGYTF
TRBJ1-1	TRBV5-1	CASSKGQGGTEAFF
TRBJ2-2	TRBV7-9	CASSLRGGPNTGELFF
TRBJ1-2	TRBV7-9	CASSSRDRIAGGYTF
TRBJ2-1	TRBV7-3	CASSLGLDVSWQFF
TRBJ2-1	TRBV28	CASSLSSRDRGLPYNEQFF
TRBJ2-3	TRBV4-3	CASSRGTSGSGTDTQYF
TRBJ2-5	TRBV5-4	CASSLAGNRQETQYF
TRBJ2-1	TRBV5-1	CASSINNEQFF
TRBJ1-1	TRBV7-9	CASSRDRSRAFF
TRBJ1-5	TRBV19	CATTDRADQPQHF
TRBJ1-2	TRBV18	CASSPLGQGSHDGYTF
TRBJ2-7	TRBV28	CASSSTGTADYEQYF
TRBJ1-2	TRBV6-5	CASRSTGSLYGYTF
TRBJ2-5	TRBV11-3	CASSLKQGETQYF
TRBJ2-2	TRBV19	CASSIRDTPGELFF
TRBJ1-5	TRBV6-2/TRBV6-3	CASSYSIPRGYNQPQHF
TRBJ1-5	TRBV4-1	CATETRGNQPQHF